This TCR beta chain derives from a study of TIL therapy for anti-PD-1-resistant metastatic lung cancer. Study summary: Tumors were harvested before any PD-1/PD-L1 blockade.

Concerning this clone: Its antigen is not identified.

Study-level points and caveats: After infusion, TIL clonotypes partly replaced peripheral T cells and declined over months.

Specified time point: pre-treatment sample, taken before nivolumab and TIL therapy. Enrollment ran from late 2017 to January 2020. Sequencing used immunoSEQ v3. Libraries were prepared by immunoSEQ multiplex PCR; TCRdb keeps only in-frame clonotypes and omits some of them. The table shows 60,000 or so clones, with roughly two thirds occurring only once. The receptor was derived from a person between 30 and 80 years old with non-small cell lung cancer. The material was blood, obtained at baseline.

The CDR3 nucleotides are TGTGCCATCAGTGGACAGGGAAAAATTGGAAACACCATATATTTT. This gives the protein CAISGQGKIGNTIYF. The chain couples TRBV10-3 to TRBJ1-3; 7 bases are a match to TRBD1. Trimming at V came to 4 bases and at J to 3 bases, leaving 6 bases not matched to a gene. CDR3 size: 15 residues. CDR1 and CDR2 (germline): ENHRY, SYGVKD.